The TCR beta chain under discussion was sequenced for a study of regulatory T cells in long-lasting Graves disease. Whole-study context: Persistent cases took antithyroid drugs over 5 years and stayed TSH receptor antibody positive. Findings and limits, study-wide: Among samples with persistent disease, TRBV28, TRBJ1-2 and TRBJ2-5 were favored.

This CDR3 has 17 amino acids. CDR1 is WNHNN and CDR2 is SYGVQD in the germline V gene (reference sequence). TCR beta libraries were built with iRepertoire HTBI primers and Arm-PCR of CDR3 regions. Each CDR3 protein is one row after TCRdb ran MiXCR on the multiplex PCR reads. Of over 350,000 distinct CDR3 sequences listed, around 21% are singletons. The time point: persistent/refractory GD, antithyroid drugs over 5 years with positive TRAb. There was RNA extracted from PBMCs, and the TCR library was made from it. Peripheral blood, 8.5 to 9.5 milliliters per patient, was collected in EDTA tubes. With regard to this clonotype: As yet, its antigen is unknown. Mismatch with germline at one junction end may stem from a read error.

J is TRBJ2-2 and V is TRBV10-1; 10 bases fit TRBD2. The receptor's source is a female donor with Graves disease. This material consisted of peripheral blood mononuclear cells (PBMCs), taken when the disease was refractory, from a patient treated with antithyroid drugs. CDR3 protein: CASSEPSGSSGTGELVF. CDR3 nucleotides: TGCGCCAGCAGTGAACCTAGCGGGAGTTCGGGAACCGGGGAGCTGGTTTTT.